In this sample, the clone carrying this TCR beta chain turned up many times. What it recognizes is unknown. There were TCR beta CDR3 regions amplified from RNA transcripts. RT-PCR in the first round (using the HTBI primer set) targeted the TCR CDR3. One entry per CDR3 protein, called by TCRdb with MiXCR from the multiplex PCR reads. The data contain 340,000 or so distinct CDR3 sequences, roughly a fifth of them singletons. The authors deemed Graves' hyperthyroidism stable absent ophthalmopathy progression within 18 months. The patients, who ranged from 18 to 65 in age, presented with newly diagnosed hyperthyroidism lasting under 2 months. Lactation, pregnancy, other autoimmune disease or uncontrolled infection excluded patients. Trimming left V 4 bases short and J 6 bases short, with 9 bases between. Germline-derived CDR1 and CDR2 are SGHDN and FVKESK. This CDR3 spans 13 amino acids. This specimen comes from a study of T cells in Graves' hyperthyroidism and ophthalmopathy. Study-level results: Most thyroid clonotypes that were expanded above 0.001 also turned up in blood.

The sample was blood. V usage is TRBV14 and J usage is TRBJ1-4; D is unclear. This TCR was sampled from a woman aged 45-59 years with Graves' hyperthyroidism. The CDR3 protein is CASSPVLDEKLFF. CDR3 bases: TGTGCCAGCAGCCCCGTGTTAGATGAAAAACTGTTTTTT.